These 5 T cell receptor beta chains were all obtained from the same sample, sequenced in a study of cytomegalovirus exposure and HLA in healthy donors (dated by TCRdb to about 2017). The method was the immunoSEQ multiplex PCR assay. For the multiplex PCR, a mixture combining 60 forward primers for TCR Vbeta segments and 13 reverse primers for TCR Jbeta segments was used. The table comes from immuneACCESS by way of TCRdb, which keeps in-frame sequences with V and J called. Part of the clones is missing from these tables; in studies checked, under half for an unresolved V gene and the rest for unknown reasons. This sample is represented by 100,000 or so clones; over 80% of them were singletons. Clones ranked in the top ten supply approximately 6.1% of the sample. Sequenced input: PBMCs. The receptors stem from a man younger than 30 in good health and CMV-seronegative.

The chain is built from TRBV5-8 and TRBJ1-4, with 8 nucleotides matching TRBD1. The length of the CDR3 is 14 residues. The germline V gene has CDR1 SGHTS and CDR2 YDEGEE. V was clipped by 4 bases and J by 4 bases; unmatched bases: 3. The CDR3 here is CASSMGQVNEKLFF. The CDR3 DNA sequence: TGTGCCAGCAGCATGGGACAGGTTAATGAAAAACTGTTTTTT.

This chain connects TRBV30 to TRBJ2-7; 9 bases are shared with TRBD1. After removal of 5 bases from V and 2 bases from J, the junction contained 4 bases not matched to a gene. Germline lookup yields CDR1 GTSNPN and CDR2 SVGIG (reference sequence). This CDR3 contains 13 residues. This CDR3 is CAWGGQGPYEQYF. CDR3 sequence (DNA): TGTGCCTGGGGCGGACAGGGGCCCTACGAGCAGTACTTC.

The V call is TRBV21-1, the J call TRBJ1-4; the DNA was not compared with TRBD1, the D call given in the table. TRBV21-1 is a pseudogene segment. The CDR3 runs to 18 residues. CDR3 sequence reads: CASSKEPHSYATNEKLFF. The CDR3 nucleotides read TGTGCCAGCAGCAAAGAGCCGCACAGCTACGCAACTAATGAAAAACTGTTTTTT.

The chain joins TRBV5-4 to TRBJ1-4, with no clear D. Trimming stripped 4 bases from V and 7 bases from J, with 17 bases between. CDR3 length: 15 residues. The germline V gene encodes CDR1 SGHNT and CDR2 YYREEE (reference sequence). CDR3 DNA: TGTGCCAGCAGCCGCGGCGGTGGCCTTACTGAAAAACTGTTTTTT. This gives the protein CASSRGGGLTEKLFF.

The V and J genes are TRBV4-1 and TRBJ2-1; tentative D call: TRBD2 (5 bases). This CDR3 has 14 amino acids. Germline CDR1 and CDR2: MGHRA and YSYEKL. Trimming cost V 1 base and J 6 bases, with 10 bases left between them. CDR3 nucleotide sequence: TGCGCCAGCAGCCAAGCACTAGTGAGCAATGAGCAGTTCTTC. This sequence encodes CASSQALVSNEQFF.